One sample yielded the 30 T cell receptor beta chains listed below, sequenced in a study of CD8+ T cells in alopecia areata. Indicated treatment: oral pan-JAK inhibitor, 5-10 mg twice daily. Reverse transcribed after extraction, RNA yielded cDNA as the sequencing template. Repertoires were generated with immunoSEQ multiplex PCR, while TCRdb's copy carries only in-frame clones and drops some. This sample yields 150,000 to 250,000 clones, of which around 60% are seen a single time; roughly 3.3% belongs to the top ten. Here the sequenced sample was CD4+ T cells sorted from blood, taken at week 4, from a patient treated with tofacitinib. The receptors stem from a human donor with alopecia areata.

This chain joins TRBV30 and TRBJ2-3; a possible D gene is TRBD2 (5 bases). Per germline, CDR1 GTSNPN and CDR2 SVGIG (reference sequence). The CDR3 is made up of 12 amino acids. Trimming removed 4 bases from V and 2 bases from J, with 7 bases in between. CDR3 protein: CAWMDSTDTQYF. The DNA for the CDR3 is TGTGCCTGGATGGACTCCACAGATACGCAGTATTTT.

This clone appeared many times. This chain uses TRBV7-6 with TRBJ2-7; D is tentatively TRBD1 or TRBD2 (5 bases each). The germline CDR1 and CDR2 sequences are SGHVS and FNYEAQ. The CDR3 contains 13 residues. V lost 5 bases and J 3 bases, leaving 11 bases between the germline ends. CDR3 sequence reads: CASSPVGGYEQYF. The CDR3 coding sequence is TGTGCCAGCAGCCCCGTTGGGGGCTACGAGCAGTACTTC.

The J gene is TRBJ1-2, the V gene TRBV30; D ambiguous. CDR3 size: 11 residues. Germline values: CDR1 GTSNPN, CDR2 SVGIG (reference sequence). Trimming stripped 2 bases from V and 7 bases from J, with 8 bases between. CDR3 DNA sequence: TGTGCCTGGAGTCCCTTCGCTGGCTACACCTTC. Amino acids: CAWSPFAGYTF.

This clone was counted only a few times. The CDR3 reads CSGWDRGNEQYF. DNA of the CDR3: TGCAGCGGGTGGGACAGGGGTAACGAGCAGTACTTC. This chain joins TRBV29-1 and TRBJ2-7; 10 bases agree with TRBD1. Germline trimming cut 7 bases from V and 5 bases from J; bases unmatched to any gene: 5. The germline V gene encodes CDR1 SQVTM and CDR2 ANQGSEA. The length of the CDR3 is 12 residues.

This chain joins TRBV30 and TRBJ1-1, with D possibly matching TRBD1 (5 bases). The CDR3 spans 15 residues. From germline, CDR1 is GTSNPN and CDR2 SVGIG (reference sequence). Trimming removed 0 bases at V and 0 bases at J, with 11 bases between. The CDR3 bases are TGTGCCTGGAGTGTAAGCGGGACGGTGAACACTGAAGCTTTCTTT. As protein: CAWSVSGTVNTEAFF. Full variable domain (outside the CDR3, taken from reference TRBV30 and TRBJ1-1): SQTIHQWPATLVQPVGSPLSLECTVEGTSNPNLYWYRQAAGRGLQLLFYSVGIGQISSEVPQNLSASRPQDRQFILSSKKLLLSDSGFYLCAWSVSGTVNTEAFFGQGTRLTVV.

The chain uses TRBV13 and TRBJ2-3; D remains unclear. The CDR3 consists of 11 residues. Germline V lookup: CDR1 PRHDT, CDR2 FYEKMQ (reference sequence). The V end was cut by 3 bases, the J end by 5 bases, with 3 bases between. This CDR3 reads CASSLQDTQYF. DNA of the CDR3: TGTGCCAGCAGCTTGCAAGATACGCAGTATTTT. The whole variable domain, remainder taken from reference TRBV13 and TRBJ2-3, is AAGVIQSPRHLIKEKRETATLKCYPIPRHDTVYWYQQGPGQDPQFLISFYEKMQSDKGSIPDRFSAQQFSDYHSELNMSSLELGDSALYFCASSLQDTQYFGPGTRLTVL.

V is TRBV29-1 and J is TRBJ1-2; TRBD1 is a possible D gene (5 bases). CDR1 and CDR2 from the germline V gene are SQVTM and ANQGSEA. There are 13 residues in the CDR3. Trimming cost V 5 bases and J 6 bases, with 16 bases left between them. The CDR3 region has the DNA TGCAGCGTTAGGGACGAGGTGTTAAATGGCTACACCTTC. Protein: CSVRDEVLNGYTF.

The CDR3 region is CASSLEGPREQYF. Here the CDR3 DNA reads TGTGCCAGCAGTTTGGAGGGCCCGCGGGAGCAGTACTTC. The chain uses TRBV28 and TRBJ2-7; D perhaps matches TRBD2 (6 bases). The CDR3 is 13 residues long. V shed 3 bases and J shed 7 bases, with 13 bases lying between them. The germline V gene encodes CDR1 MDHEN and CDR2 SYDVKM.

The J gene is TRBJ1-1, the V gene TRBV30; unclear D gene. V gave up 0 bases and J gave up 4 bases, with 15 bases separating them. The germline CDR1 and CDR2 sequences are GTSNPN and SVGIG (reference sequence). This CDR3 is built from 15 residues. CDR3 in amino acids: CAWSVKLPRSTEAFF. DNA of the CDR3: TGTGCCTGGAGTGTAAAGCTCCCCAGAAGCACTGAAGCTTTCTTT.

This sequence joins TRBV29-1 and TRBJ2-2, with D possibly being TRBD2 (5 bases). The CDR3 loop spans 14 amino acids. Germline CDR1 reads SQVTM; CDR2 reads ANQGSEA. V was cut by 2 bases and J by 7 bases, with 14 bases left in between. CDR3 region: CSVELGRTLGELFF. The DNA for the CDR3 is TGCAGCGTTGAATTGGGGAGAACCCTCGGGGAGCTGTTTTTT.

V usage is TRBV5-1 and J usage is TRBJ1-1, with D hard to call. Per germline, CDR1 SGHRS and CDR2 YFSETQ. The CDR3 runs 14 residues. V lost 0 bases and J 1 base, leaving 7 bases between the germline ends. CDR3 bases: TGCGCCAGCAGCTTGGACCTGGGGAACACTGAAGCTTTCTTT. Amino acid sequence: CASSLDLGNTEAFF.

V usage is TRBV29-1 and J usage is TRBJ2-7, with 11 bases aligning to TRBD1. The CDR3 extends over 14 amino acids. V lost 3 bases, J lost 0 bases, and 1 base stayed unmatched. Looked up from germline, CDR1 is SQVTM and CDR2 is ANQGSEA. CDR3 DNA: TGCAGCGTTGATGGGACAGGGGGCTCCTACGAGCAGTACTTC. Translating gives CSVDGTGGSYEQYF.

The genes are TRBV29-1 and TRBJ1-3, with a weak D call TRBD1 (5 bases). Trimming cost V 7 bases and J 2 bases, with 12 bases left between them. The length of the CDR3 is 13 residues. Germline assignment: CDR1 SQVTM and CDR2 ANQGSEA. CDR3 nucleotides: TGCAGCGGGGTGAGGGGCCCTGGAAACACCATATATTTT. Its protein product is CSGVRGPGNTIYF. The full variable domain, rest sourced from reference TRBV29-1 and TRBJ1-3, is SAVISQKPSRDICQRGTSLTIQCQVDSQVTMMFWYRQQPGQSLTLIATANQGSEATYESGFVIDKFPISRPNLTFSTLTVSNMSPEDSSIYLCSGVRGPGNTIYFGEGSWLTVV.

V is TRBV5-6 and J is TRBJ2-1, with D unclear. The germline V and J ends were trimmed by 4 bases and 11 bases, with 13 bases remaining between them. CDR1 is SGHDT and CDR2 is YYEEEE in the germline V gene. This CDR3 comprises 12 residues. CDR3 sequence: CASSLTYTKQFF. CDR3 DNA: TGTGCCAGCAGCCTTACGTATACGAAGCAGTTCTTC.

In this sample, this clone turned up a few times. V is TRBV29-1 and J is TRBJ2-3; D gene uncertain. Trimming took 3 bases from V and 2 from J, leaving 6 bases between them. The CDR3 runs to 12 residues. In germline, CDR1 is SQVTM, CDR2 ANQGSEA. This CDR3 is CSVDGTTDTQYF. The CDR3 DNA follows: TGCAGCGTTGATGGAACCACAGATACGCAGTATTTT.

V and J are TRBV30 and TRBJ2-5; D is possibly TRBD2 (6 bases). The CDR3 contains 12 residues. Per the germline V gene, CDR1 is GTSNPN and CDR2 is SVGIG (reference sequence). Trimming pared 4 bases from V and 5 bases from J, leaving 11 bases between. As DNA, the CDR3 is TGTGCCTGGACCGGGAGTCACGAGACCCAGTACTTC. Translation gives CAWTGSHETQYF.

This rearrangement joins TRBV15 to TRBJ1-1; 7 positions match TRBD1. Unmatched junction bases numbered 7, after V lost 4 bases and J lost 2 bases. The CDR3 loop spans 15 amino acids. CDR1 and CDR2 from the germline V gene are LNHNV and YYDKDF (reference sequence). This CDR3 is CATSTPGDSNTEAFF. The DNA of the CDR3 is TGTGCCACCAGCACTCCTGGGGACAGCAACACTGAAGCTTTCTTT.

This rearrangement joins TRBV5-4 to TRBJ2-2, with 7 nucleotides matching TRBD2. Per germline, CDR1 SGHNT and CDR2 YYREEE (reference sequence). The CDR3 consists of 16 residues. Germline trimming cut 6 bases from V and 3 bases from J; bases unmatched to any gene: 11. The CDR3, as DNA: TGTGCCAGCATCGGGGGGACGATTTGGGACACCGGGGAGCTGTTTTTT. Its translation: CASIGGTIWDTGELFF.

The rearrangement joins TRBV29-1 to TRBJ2-3, with TRBD1 matching over 11 bases. Trimming took 7 bases from V and 3 from J; bases not matched to a gene: 3. The CDR3 has 13 amino acids. Germline V gene sequence: CDR1 SQVTM, CDR2 ANQGSEA. The CDR3 DNA sequence: TGCAGCGCCGGGACAGGGGGGACAGATACGCAGTATTTT. This encodes CSAGTGGTDTQYF.

The chain is built from TRBV9 and TRBJ2-6, with D tentatively TRBD1 (5 bases). Deletions cut 0 bases from V and 0 bases from J, with 7 bases between. The germline V gene has CDR1 SGDLS and CDR2 YYNGEE. CDR3 size: 16 residues. This CDR3 reads CASSVGQGSGANVLTF. The CDR3 DNA is TGTGCCAGCAGCGTAGGTCAGGGCTCTGGGGCCAACGTCCTGACTTTC.

This chain links TRBV6-5 with TRBJ2-5; D remains unclear. Germline CDR1 reads MNHEY; CDR2 reads SVGAGI. CDR3 length: 8 amino acids. For the CDR3, the DNA is TGTGCTGCCGGGACCCAGTACTTC. Translated, it gives CAAGTQYF.

J is TRBJ1-5 and V is TRBV9; D remains ambiguous. Germline V lookup: CDR1 SGDLS, CDR2 YYNGEE. V lost 2 bases and J 2 bases, leaving 8 bases between the germline ends. This CDR3 comprises 14 residues. For the CDR3, the DNA is TGTGCCAGCAGCGTGGGGTGGGGCAATCAGCCCCAGCATTTT. The encoded protein is CASSVGWGNQPQHF.

This clone was observed a handful of times. The J gene is TRBJ1-1, the V gene TRBV6-6; TRBD1 might be the D (5 bases). The V gene lost 6 bases and the J gene lost 11 bases, with 16 bases spanning the gap. CDR1 MNHNY and CDR2 SVGAGI come from the germline V gene (reference sequence). The length of the CDR3 is 12 residues. CDR3 sequence (DNA): TGTGCCAGCAGACGAGGGGAGCGCCAGGCTTTCTTT. Protein product: CASRRGERQAFF.

The chain carries TRBV7-9 and TRBJ1-2, with 7 bases that match TRBD1. In germline, CDR1 is SEHNR, CDR2 FQNEAQ (reference sequence). This CDR3 is built from 14 residues. V lost 5 bases, J lost 3 bases, and 6 bases stayed unmatched. CDR3 coding DNA: TGTGCCAGCAGCGGGACCGGGACAGACTATGGCTACACCTTC. This translates into CASSGTGTDYGYTF.

This clone has only a few counts. Different DNA sequences within this sample yield the same CDR3. The rearrangement uses TRBV29-1 and TRBJ2-3, with D perhaps matching TRBD2 (6 bases). The ends were cut back, 6 bases at V and 2 bases at J, with 15 bases in the middle. In germline, CDR1 is SQVTM, CDR2 ANQGSEA. There are 14 residues in the CDR3. The CDR3 DNA is TGCAGCGTCGTTCCGGGACTCCACACAGATACGCAGTATTTT. Its protein product is CSVVPGLHTDTQYF.

The chain couples TRBV4-3 to TRBJ2-1, with a tentative D call TRBD2 (6 bases). Germline V gives CDR1 LGHNA, CDR2 YSLEER. The CDR3 loop spans 15 amino acids. The V end lost 0 bases, the J end lost 3 bases, and 9 bases lay between the germline ends. The CDR3 DNA reads TGCGCCAGCAGCCAAGAGCGGACTAACTACAATGAGCAGTTCTTC. It yields the protein CASSQERTNYNEQFF.

This clone was counted between two and nine times. The rearrangement joins TRBV6-6 to TRBJ2-2; 8 positions match TRBD1. This CDR3 spans 15 amino acids. Trimming removed 6 bases from V and 2 bases from J; junction bases left unmatched: 5. In germline, CDR1 is MNHNY, CDR2 SVGAGI (reference sequence). Here the CDR3 DNA reads TGTGCCAGCAGGCTGGGACAGGCCAACACCGGGGAGCTGTTTTTT. It is translated as CASRLGQANTGELFF.

The chain is built from TRBV6-6 and TRBJ1-1; no clear D. Germline V gene data show CDR1 as MNHNY and CDR2 as SVGAGI (reference sequence). V lost 5 bases and J 1 base, leaving 8 bases between the germline ends. This CDR3 is 13 amino acids long. In DNA, the CDR3 is TGTGCCAGCAGTCCCGGACGGAACACTGAAGCTTTCTTT. It encodes CASSPGRNTEAFF.

DNA of the CDR3: TGTGCCAGCAGCCCCCGCAGAGAGACCCAGTACTTC. This translates into CASSPRRETQYF. V is TRBV7-2 and J is TRBJ2-5; unclear D gene. Looked up from germline, CDR1 is SGHTA and CDR2 is FQGNSA. V lost 5 bases, J lost 4 bases, and 8 bases lay in between. The CDR3 runs 12 residues.

This chain uses TRBV5-6 with TRBJ1-3; TRBD1 matches at 10 bases. The CDR3 spans 16 residues. CDR1 SGHDT and CDR2 YYEEEE come from the germline V gene. V trimming: 6 bases; J trimming: 3 bases; junction bases outside the gene matches: 9. The CDR3 spells CASNLIRDRGGNTIYF. CDR3 in DNA: TGTGCCAGCAACCTAATCCGGGACAGGGGTGGAAACACCATATATTTT.